This TCR beta chain stems from a study of shared clonotypes between healthy human individuals. Study-wide findings and caveats: With several donors compared, about 5.2% of naive CD4 clonotypes were shared. A reduction in generation probabilities was seen for non-shared clonotypes relative to those shared by all four donors. An anticipated effect of sequencing depth on clonotype sharing among donors was recognized.

The naive CD8 subset, CD45RO-negative cells positively selected for CCR7, excluded terminally differentiated effector memory CD45RA+ cells. Concerning this clone: Its specificity is unknown.

As processed by the authors: ImmunoSEQ output lacked quality scores and full-length reads, limiting matched filtering. The assay was immunoSEQ multiplex PCR, and TCRdb's table has in-frame clones only and misses some. The V and J calls and clone size were taken over from that table, and D and trimming were inferred from the DNA. The sample consists of around 2,000,000 clones, 85% to 95% of them appearing once. The V gene's germline CDR1 is GTSNPN and CDR2 SVGIG (reference sequence). The CDR3 has 14 residues. The sequence was collected from a man aged 18 to 30 in good health. This chain uses TRBV30 with TRBJ2-7, with D perhaps assigned TRBD1 or TRBD2 (5 bases each). The specimen sequenced was naive CD8+ T cells sorted from blood. Here the CDR3 DNA reads TGTGCATTTTACCGGGACCCTAGCTCCTACGAGCAGTACTTC. Its protein product is CAFYRDPSSYEQYF.